Listed below are T cell receptor beta chains from one sample, sequenced in a study of blood T cell repertoires in COVID-19. Method: immunoSEQ multiplex PCR; TCRdb's copy keeps in-frame clones and lacks some. The sample holds approximately 440,000 clones, roughly nine tenths seen once. Sequencing was performed on PBMCs or T cells enriched from blood (not recorded which). All receptors derive from a woman aged 18-29 years who had recovered from COVID-19. Each CDR3 is given with its conserved first and last residue. The order of the fields is D gene, V gene, clone size, J gene, CDR3 protein, CDR3 DNA. D genes are given only for firm matches. The size of a clone is reported for some rows only, either as once, few or many, or as a class for expanded clones.

d_gene: TRBD2; v_gene: TRBV4-1; abundance: NA; j_gene: TRBJ2-2; CDR3aa: CASSQESGGNTGELFF; CDR3nt: TGCGCCAGCAGCCAAGAAAGCGGGGGGAACACCGGGGAGCTGTTTTTT
d_gene: NA; v_gene: TRBV5-8; abundance: NA; j_gene: TRBJ1-1; CDR3aa: CASSSNVRRTTEAFF; CDR3nt: TGTGCCAGCAGCTCCAATGTCCGGAGGACCACTGAAGCTTTCTTT
d_gene: NA; v_gene: TRBV27; abundance: NA; j_gene: TRBJ1-3; CDR3aa: CASSPAASAGSGNTIYF; CDR3nt: TGTGCCAGCAGCCCCGCCGCCTCCGCAGGGTCTGGAAACACCATATATTTT
d_gene: NA; v_gene: TRBV19; abundance: NA; j_gene: TRBJ1-2; CDR3aa: CASRRSFNYGYTF; CDR3nt: TGTGCCAGTCGCCGGTCCTTTAACTATGGCTACACCTTC
d_gene: NA; v_gene: TRBV6-5; abundance: NA; j_gene: TRBJ2-3; CDR3aa: CASSPPGDGTQYF; CDR3nt: TGTGCCAGCAGTCCCCCGGGAGATGGTACGCAGTATTTT
d_gene: TRBD1; v_gene: TRBV6-5; abundance: NA; j_gene: TRBJ1-1; CDR3aa: CASSWGQFTEAFF; CDR3nt: TGTGCCAGCAGTTGGGGACAGTTCACTGAAGCTTTCTTT
d_gene: NA; v_gene: TRBV6-5; abundance: NA; j_gene: TRBJ1-5; CDR3aa: CASCGWEGNQPQHF; CDR3nt: TGTGCCAGCTGCGGGTGGGAGGGCAATCAGCCCCAGCATTTT
d_gene: TRBD2; v_gene: TRBV7-9; abundance: NA; j_gene: TRBJ2-3; CDR3aa: CASRSASGGRTDTQYF; CDR3nt: TGTGCCAGCAGGTCAGCTAGCGGGGGCCGCACAGATACGCAGTATTTT
d_gene: TRBD1; v_gene: TRBV11-2; abundance: NA; j_gene: TRBJ1-1; CDR3aa: CASSFPGQVNTEAFF; CDR3nt: TGTGCCAGCAGCTTCCCGGGACAGGTGAACACTGAAGCTTTCTTT
d_gene: NA; v_gene: TRBV5-1; abundance: NA; j_gene: TRBJ1-2; CDR3aa: CASSLNRDADGYTF; CDR3nt: TGCGCCAGCAGCTTGAACAGGGACGCAGATGGCTACACCTTC
d_gene: NA; v_gene: TRBV2; abundance: NA; j_gene: TRBJ1-5; CDR3aa: CASSEDGGNQPQHF; CDR3nt: TGTGCCAGCAGTGAAGACGGTGGCAATCAGCCCCAGCATTTT
d_gene: NA; v_gene: TRBV6-5; abundance: NA; j_gene: TRBJ1-1; CDR3aa: CASSPPGGRTEAFF; CDR3nt: TGTGCCAGCAGCCCCCCGGGGGGGCGCACTGAAGCTTTCTTT
d_gene: TRBD1; v_gene: TRBV5-6; abundance: few; j_gene: TRBJ1-6; CDR3aa: CASSLANRGLNSPLHF; CDR3nt: TGTGCCAGCAGCTTGGCCAACAGGGGGCTGAATTCACCCCTCCACTTT
d_gene: NA; v_gene: TRBV5-1; abundance: NA; j_gene: TRBJ2-5; CDR3aa: CASSLGQGGETQYF; CDR3nt: TGCGCCAGCAGCTTGGGACAGGGAGGAGAGACCCAGTACTTC
d_gene: NA; v_gene: TRBV5-4; abundance: NA; j_gene: TRBJ1-1; CDR3aa: CASSTGQNTEAFF; CDR3nt: TGTGCCAGCAGCACTGGACAGAACACTGAAGCTTTCTTT
d_gene: NA; v_gene: TRBV6-5; abundance: NA; j_gene: TRBJ2-1; CDR3aa: CASTLLPSSYNEQFF; CDR3nt: TGTGCCAGCACCCTACTTCCGAGCTCCTACAATGAGCAGTTCTTC
d_gene: NA; v_gene: TRBV14; abundance: NA; j_gene: TRBJ1-1; CDR3aa: CASSPVRNTEAFF; CDR3nt: TGTGCCAGCAGTCCTGTTAGGAACACTGAAGCTTTCTTT
d_gene: NA; v_gene: TRBV14; abundance: few; j_gene: TRBJ2-2; CDR3aa: CASSQLGDGVPNTGELFF; CDR3nt: TGTGCCAGCAGCCAGCTGGGCGATGGCGTACCGAACACCGGGGAGCTGTTTTTT
d_gene: TRBD1; v_gene: TRBV10-2; abundance: NA; j_gene: TRBJ1-1; CDR3aa: CASSRTGTGGSEAFF; CDR3nt: TGCGCCAGCAGTCGTACCGGGACAGGGGGCAGTGAAGCTTTCTTT
d_gene: NA; v_gene: TRBV29-1; abundance: few; j_gene: TRBJ1-1; CDR3aa: CSVESGVENTEAFF; CDR3nt: TGCAGCGTTGAATCGGGGGTTGAAAACACTGAAGCTTTCTTT
d_gene: NA; v_gene: TRBV2; abundance: NA; j_gene: TRBJ1-1; CDR3aa: CASNLDRNTEAFF; CDR3nt: TGTGCCAGCAACTTGGACAGGAACACTGAAGCTTTCTTT
d_gene: TRBD1; v_gene: TRBV11-2; abundance: once; j_gene: TRBJ2-3; CDR3aa: CASSSGTGATDTQYF; CDR3nt: TGTGCCAGCAGCTCCGGGACAGGGGCCACAGATACGCAGTATTTT
d_gene: NA; v_gene: TRBV5-1; abundance: once; j_gene: TRBJ2-5; CDR3aa: CASSFKGVGETQYF; CDR3nt: TGCGCCAGCAGTTTCAAGGGGGTTGGAGAGACCCAGTACTTC
d_gene: TRBD1; v_gene: TRBV6-4; abundance: NA; j_gene: TRBJ1-1; CDR3aa: CASRDTDRDTEAFF; CDR3nt: TGTGCCAGCAGGGATACTGACAGGGACACTGAAGCTTTCTTT
d_gene: NA; v_gene: TRBV7-2; abundance: NA; j_gene: TRBJ1-2; CDR3aa: CASSLGAGGGAYGYTF; CDR3nt: TGTGCCAGCAGCTTAGGAGCGGGCGGGGGGGCCTATGGCTACACCTTC
d_gene: NA; v_gene: TRBV9; abundance: once; j_gene: TRBJ1-1; CDR3aa: CASSVGGGGTEAFF; CDR3nt: TGTGCCAGCAGCGTAGGCGGCGGGGGCACTGAAGCTTTCTTT
d_gene: NA; v_gene: TRBV7-9; abundance: NA; j_gene: TRBJ2-1; CDR3aa: CASSLAPLTVNNEQFF; CDR3nt: TGTGCCAGCAGCTTAGCCCCTCTTACAGTAAACAATGAGCAGTTCTTC
d_gene: TRBD1; v_gene: TRBV19; abundance: NA; j_gene: TRBJ2-3; CDR3aa: CASSLGQGGTDTQYF; CDR3nt: TGTGCCAGTAGTCTCGGACAGGGAGGAACAGATACGCAGTATTTT
d_gene: NA; v_gene: TRBV10-3; abundance: once; j_gene: TRBJ1-1; CDR3aa: CAISQGPEAFF; CDR3nt: TGTGCCATCAGCCAGGGCCCTGAAGCTTTCTTT
d_gene: TRBD1; v_gene: TRBV7-3; abundance: NA; j_gene: TRBJ1-2; CDR3aa: CASSPVPGQEYGYTF; CDR3nt: TGTGCCAGCAGCCCCGTCCCGGGACAGGAGTATGGCTACACCTTC
d_gene: NA; v_gene: TRBV10-3; abundance: NA; j_gene: TRBJ1-2; CDR3aa: CATRPAGNYGYTF; CDR3nt: TGTGCCACCCGTCCGGCGGGGAACTATGGCTACACCTTC
d_gene: TRBD1; v_gene: TRBV27; abundance: NA; j_gene: TRBJ2-2; CDR3aa: CASSSGQGAGTGELFF; CDR3nt: TGTGCCAGCAGTTCGGGACAGGGGGCAGGCACCGGGGAGCTGTTTTTT
d_gene: NA; v_gene: TRBV3-1/TRBV3-2; abundance: NA; j_gene: TRBJ2-5; CDR3aa: CASSQDRAAETQYF; CDR3nt: TGTGCCAGCAGCCAAGACAGGGCGGCGGAGACCCAGTACTTC
d_gene: NA; v_gene: TRBV6-5; abundance: NA; j_gene: TRBJ1-2; CDR3aa: CASRGTANYGYTF; CDR3nt: TGTGCCAGCAGGGGGACTGCTAACTATGGCTACACCTTC
d_gene: TRBD1; v_gene: TRBV7-9; abundance: NA; j_gene: TRBJ2-2; CDR3aa: CASSLAIGQGTGPTGELFF; CDR3nt: TGTGCCAGCAGCTTAGCGATCGGCCAGGGGACAGGGCCCACCGGGGAGCTGTTTTTT
d_gene: NA; v_gene: TRBV6-6; abundance: NA; j_gene: TRBJ2-7; CDR3aa: CASSYSRQVLTYEQYF; CDR3nt: TGTGCCAGCAGTTACTCGAGACAGGTGTTAACCTACGAGCAGTACTTC
d_gene: NA; v_gene: TRBV5-4; abundance: NA; j_gene: TRBJ1-1; CDR3aa: CASTSQAGFNTEAFF; CDR3nt: TGTGCCAGCACCAGCCAAGCAGGTTTCAACACTGAAGCTTTCTTT
d_gene: NA; v_gene: TRBV2; abundance: NA; j_gene: TRBJ1-6; CDR3aa: CASTVQGGGSPLHF; CDR3nt: TGTGCCAGCACCGTACAGGGAGGGGGTTCACCCCTCCACTTT
d_gene: NA; v_gene: TRBV3-1/TRBV3-2; abundance: NA; j_gene: TRBJ1-2; CDR3aa: CASSLDDTFKYGYTF; CDR3nt: TGTGCCAGCAGCCTAGATGACACCTTCAAGTATGGCTACACCTTC
d_gene: NA; v_gene: TRBV5-1; abundance: NA; j_gene: TRBJ2-7; CDR3aa: CASSFSRGDYEQYF; CDR3nt: TGCGCCAGCAGCTTCTCCAGGGGGGACTACGAGCAGTACTTC
d_gene: NA; v_gene: TRBV5-1; abundance: NA; j_gene: TRBJ1-2; CDR3aa: CASRSVQGSYGYTF; CDR3nt: TGCGCCAGCAGGTCGGTCCAGGGATCCTATGGCTACACCTTC
d_gene: TRBD2; v_gene: TRBV28; abundance: NA; j_gene: TRBJ2-5; CDR3aa: CASSYSGGARETQYF; CDR3nt: TGTGCCAGCAGTTACAGCGGGGGGGCCCGGGAGACCCAGTACTTC
d_gene: TRBD1; v_gene: TRBV5-1; abundance: NA; j_gene: TRBJ1-5; CDR3aa: CASSGGQVGQPQHF; CDR3nt: TGCGCCAGCAGCGGCGGACAGGTGGGTCAGCCCCAGCATTTT
d_gene: TRBD1; v_gene: TRBV28; abundance: NA; j_gene: TRBJ1-4; CDR3aa: CASSSGQPSEKLFF; CDR3nt: TGTGCCAGCAGCTCGGGACAGCCTAGTGAAAAACTGTTTTTT
d_gene: NA; v_gene: TRBV6-5; abundance: NA; j_gene: TRBJ2-1; CDR3aa: CASSRRGEQFF; CDR3nt: TGTGCCAGCAGTCGGAGGGGTGAGCAGTTCTTC
d_gene: TRBD1; v_gene: TRBV5-4; abundance: NA; j_gene: TRBJ1-4; CDR3aa: CASSFGQGQTDEKLFF; CDR3nt: TGTGCCAGCAGCTTCGGGCAGGGACAGACGGATGAAAAACTGTTTTTT